This T cell receptor (beta chain) was recovered during a study of T cell changes during pregnancy in multiple sclerosis. Clones were sequenced by immunoSEQ multiplex PCR, and TCRdb holds only the in-frame ones, with some missing. Among tens of thousands of clones listed, 91% were seen once. CDR3 length: 14 residues. Germline V gene lookup returns CDR1 SEHNR and CDR2 FQNEAQ (reference sequence). V lost 5 bases to trimming and J lost 5 bases; unmatched junction nucleotides: 8. Sample: CD8+ T cells from peripheral blood mononuclear cells, taken in the second trimester of pregnancy. This clonotype was obtained from a female donor with multiple sclerosis, enrolled in a pregnancy study. The chain employs TRBV7-9 and TRBJ2-7; TRBD1 matches 8 bases. The CDR3 DNA reads as TGTGCCAGCAGCATCGGACAGGGTGTCCACGAGCAGTACTTC. This gives the protein CASSIGQGVHEQYF.